The 13 T cell receptor beta chains given below trace back to one sample, sequenced in a study of OX40 agonist ivuxolimab in advanced cancers. Clones were sequenced by immunoSEQ multiplex PCR, and TCRdb holds only the in-frame ones, with some missing. Here the sample spans roughly 97,000 clones, 70% to 90% being singletons. The specimen comprised CD4+ or CD8+ T cells sorted from blood, sampled in a trial of the OX40 agonist ivuxolimab. Receptors were obtained from an adult with an advanced solid tumor such as melanoma, head and neck, liver or kidney cancer.

V is TRBV10-3 and J is TRBJ2-3; no clear D gene. The ends were cut back, 7 bases at V and 3 bases at J, with 14 bases in the middle. The CDR3 totals 14 residues. The germline CDR1 and CDR2 sequences are ENHRY and SYGVKD. The CDR3 nucleotides read TGTGCCATCACACCCACAGAAGGGACAGATACGCAGTATTTT. Residues: CAITPTEGTDTQYF.

V usage is TRBV7-2 and J usage is TRBJ1-2, with 9 bases fitting TRBD1. This CDR3 has 15 residues. V was clipped by 2 bases and J by 7 bases; unmatched bases: 8. Germline V gene lookup returns CDR1 SGHTA and CDR2 FQGNSA. CDR3 DNA: TGTGCCAGCAGCTTATCCGTGGACAGGGGAGGTGGCTACACCTTC. Translated, it gives CASSLSVDRGGGYTF.

The CDR3 is CASSIQGSGNTIYF. CDR3 bases: TGTGCCAGCAGCATACAGGGCTCTGGAAACACCATATATTTT. V gene TRBV6-4 combines with J gene TRBJ1-3; D may be TRBD1 (6 bases). CDR1 MRHNA and CDR2 SNTAGT come from the germline V gene. The germline V and J ends were trimmed by 6 bases and 0 bases, with 9 bases remaining between them. This CDR3 has 14 amino acids.

The chain links TRBV11-2 to TRBJ2-2; the match to TRBD2 covers 10 bases. The CDR3 is made up of 14 amino acids. V was pared by 5 bases and J by 5 bases, with 2 bases of the junction left unmatched. In germline, CDR1 is SGHAT, CDR2 FQNNGV. CDR3 sequence: CASSLGLATGELFF. In DNA, the CDR3 is TGTGCCAGCAGCCTGGGACTAGCGACCGGGGAGCTGTTTTTT. Full variable domain (missing parts from reference TRBV11-2 and TRBJ2-2): EAGVAQSPRYKIIEKRQSVAFWCNPISGHATLYWYQQILGQGPKLLIQFQNNGVVDDSQLPKDRFSAERLKGVDSTLKIQPAKLEDSAVYLCASSLGLATGELFFGEGSRLTVL.

The chain employs TRBV19 and TRBJ2-6; no reliable D call. V was shortened by 6 bases and J by 0 bases, with 12 bases between the two germline ends. The germline CDR1 and CDR2 sequences are LNHDA and SQIVND (reference sequence). This CDR3 is 16 amino acids long. The chain's CDR3 is CASRLYRPSGANVLTF. The CDR3 DNA reads as TGTGCCAGTAGACTCTATCGACCCTCTGGGGCCAACGTCCTGACTTTC. Combining the CDR3 with reference TRBV19 and TRBJ2-6 gives the whole variable domain DGGITQSPKYLFRKEGQNVTLSCEQNLNHDAMYWYRQDPGQGLRLIYYSQIVNDFQKGDIAEGYSVSREKKESFPLTVTSAQKNPTAFYLCASRLYRPSGANVLTFGAGSRLTVL.

This clone was detected once. V gene TRBV5-1 combines with J gene TRBJ2-1; 7 nucleotides line up with TRBD1. From germline, CDR1 is SGHRS and CDR2 YFSETQ. Trimming removed 4 bases from V and 8 bases from J; junction bases left unmatched: 9. The CDR3 totals 14 residues. In DNA, the CDR3 is TGCGCCAGCAGCCTGTCGACAGGGAGCGATGAGCAGTTCTTC. It codes for CASSLSTGSDEQFF.

J is TRBJ1-5 and V is TRBV6-5, with D maybe TRBD1 (5 bases). The CDR3 contains 15 residues. The V and J ends lost 5 bases and 0 bases respectively, with 11 bases between them. Germline values: CDR1 MNHEY, CDR2 SVGAGI. DNA of the CDR3: TGTGCCAGCAGTCTTACCCAGGGTAGCAATCAGCCCCAGCATTTT. Its translation is CASSLTQGSNQPQHF.

V and J are TRBV30 and TRBJ1-6; 9 nucleotides line up with TRBD1. CDR3 length: 14 amino acids. Per the germline V gene, CDR1 is GTSNPN and CDR2 is SVGIG (reference sequence). Trimming cost V 5 bases and J 14 bases; bases outside gene matches: 13. The CDR3, as DNA: TGTGCCTGGTCCTCGATGACAGGGGGAGAAGCCCTCCACTTT. Protein sequence: CAWSSMTGGEALHF.

This chain connects TRBV18 to TRBJ1-4, with D unclear. V shed 3 bases and J shed 8 bases, with 13 bases lying between them. This CDR3 contains 14 residues. Germline CDR1 reads KGHSH; CDR2 reads LQKENI. CDR3 DNA: TGTGCCAGCTCACCCGGGGTACACGGGGAAAAACTGTTTTTT. This gives the protein CASSPGVHGEKLFF.

The chain combines TRBV28 with TRBJ2-7; D is ambiguous. The V gene lost 6 bases and the J gene lost 2 bases, with 14 bases spanning the gap. The CDR3 runs 14 residues. Looked up from germline, CDR1 is MDHEN and CDR2 is SYDVKM. The CDR3 coding sequence is TGTGCCAGCAGCCCAGAACCAGCAACCTACGAGCAGTACTTC. It codes for CASSPEPATYEQYF. Variable domain in full (rest from reference TRBV28 and TRBJ2-7): DVKVTQSSRYLVKRTGEKVFLECVQDMDHENMFWYRQDPGLGLRLIYFSYDVKMKEKGDIPEGYSVSREKKERFSLILESASTNQTSMYLCASSPEPATYEQYFGPGTRLTVT.

The V call is TRBV6-5, the J call TRBJ1-1; unclear D gene. The length of the CDR3 is 15 residues. V was cut by 6 bases and J by 0 bases, with 14 bases left in between. Germline assignment: CDR1 MNHEY and CDR2 SVGAGI. In DNA, the CDR3 is TGTGCCAGCAGGGCCCCTGGAGCCTTGAACACTGAAGCTTTCTTT. It specifies CASRAPGALNTEAFF.

V is TRBV5-5 and J is TRBJ1-2; 9 positions match TRBD1. The CDR3 is 15 residues long. The V gene end was trimmed by 4 bases and the J gene end by 4 bases; junction bases not matched to a gene: 8. From germline, CDR1 is SGHKS and CDR2 YYEKEE (reference sequence). The CDR3 bases are TGTGCCAGCAGCACCTCGGGACAGGGCGGCTATGGCTACACCTTC. Translating gives CASSTSGQGGYGYTF.

This clone came up once. The rearrangement links TRBV19 to TRBJ1-1; 10 bases match TRBD1. V lost 8 bases to trimming and J lost 3 bases; unmatched junction nucleotides: 9. This CDR3 has 15 amino acids. CDR1 is LNHDA and CDR2 is SQIVND in the germline V gene (reference sequence). The chain's CDR3 is CASQGTGVSYTEAFF. The CDR3 DNA is TGTGCCAGTCAGGGGACAGGGGTCAGCTACACTGAAGCTTTCTTT. Full variable domain (outside the CDR3, taken from reference TRBV19 and TRBJ1-1): DGGITQSPKYLFRKEGQNVTLSCEQNLNHDAMYWYRQDPGQGLRLIYYSQIVNDFQKGDIAEGYSVSREKKESFPLTVTSAQKNPTAFYLCASQGTGVSYTEAFFGQGTRLTVV.